A selection of T cell receptor beta chains follows, all from one sample in a study of shared clonotypes between healthy human individuals. The data were produced by immunoSEQ multiplex PCR, yet TCRdb's version contains in-frame clones alone and is incomplete. This sample has around 1.9 million clones, with 85% to 95% found just once. Sequenced material: naive CD8+ T cells from PBMCs. All receptors come from a man between 18 and 35 years old in good health. Some clones in this sample may be carry-over from other donors' samples. Each CDR3 is given with its conserved first and last residue. The D gene is left open where the match is weak. Part of the rows lack a size; the others show once, few, many or a class for expanded clones.

cdr3_nt | cdr3_aa | v_call | d_call | clone_size | cdr3_length | j_call
TGTGCCAGCAGCCTGTGGGCCGAAGTCAATGAGCAGTTCTTC | CASSLWAEVNEQFF | TRBV7-8 | NA | NA | 14 | TRBJ2-1
TGTGCCAGCAGCTTCGCCAGAAGCCCCACTGAAGCTTTCTTT | CASSFARSPTEAFF | TRBV7-8 | NA | NA | 14 | TRBJ1-1
TGTGCCAGCAGCCAAGCATTACCGGGGCCTAAGGGGGAGCAGTACTTC | CASSQALPGPKGEQYF | TRBV14 | NA | NA | 16 | TRBJ2-7
TGTGCCAGCAGCCCCCTAGCGGGAGGGCCTGGCAGGGGGGAGACCCAGTACTTC | CASSPLAGGPGRGETQYF | TRBV9 | TRBD2 | NA | 18 | TRBJ2-5
TGTGCCAGCAGCCCATTAACGGGAAAATACGAGCAGTACTTC | CASSPLTGKYEQYF | TRBV7-9 | NA | NA | 14 | TRBJ2-7
TGTGCCAGTCGCAGTGGCAGGGCCACTGGTGAGACCCAGTACTTC | CASRSGRATGETQYF | TRBV11-2 | NA | once | 15 | TRBJ2-5
TGCGCCAGCAGCCGAGGGCCTCAGGACAACTACGAGCAGTACTTC | CASSRGPQDNYEQYF | TRBV4-3 | NA | NA | 15 | TRBJ2-7
TGTGCCAGCAGTGAAGCCGGTTGGGCGTCTGCTAATGAAAAACTGTTTTTT | CASSEAGWASANEKLFF | TRBV6-1 | NA | once | 17 | TRBJ1-4
TGTGCCAGCAGCCCCCCCAGGGCTATATACAATGAGCAGTTCTTC | CASSPPRAIYNEQFF | TRBV7-9 | NA | once | 15 | TRBJ2-1
TGCGCCAGCAGCCAGGGCGTGCCGGGGAGGGAGCTAAATCAGCCCCAGCATTTT | CASSQGVPGRELNQPQHF | TRBV4-1 | NA | NA | 18 | TRBJ1-5
TGTGCCAGCAGCCCCCACCCAAGGGATTTAGCGCAGTATTTT | CASSPHPRDLAQYF | TRBV11-2 | NA | NA | 14 | TRBJ2-3
TGTGCCTGGAGTGTAATTTCCTCCGGGAGAAACACCATATATTTT | CAWSVISSGRNTIYF | TRBV30 | NA | NA | 15 | TRBJ1-3
TGTGCCAGCAGCACTCGACAGGGTGTATGGGCTTTCTTT | CASSTRQGVWAFF | TRBV6-5 | TRBD1 | few | 13 | TRBJ1-1
TGTGCCAGCAGTTTATCGGAGGGAGGGGTTTCCTACGAGCAGTACTTC | CASSLSEGGVSYEQYF | TRBV27 | TRBD2 | NA | 16 | TRBJ2-7
TGTGCCAGCAGTTTTGAGAGACAAGGATCGTTTCACAATGAGCAGTTCTTC | CASSFERQGSFHNEQFF | TRBV28 | NA | NA | 17 | TRBJ2-1
TGTGCCAGCCACCAGGGAATGAACACCGGGGAGCTGTTTTTT | CASHQGMNTGELFF | TRBV6-5 | NA | NA | 14 | TRBJ2-2
TGTGCCAGCAGCTTCTCGGGGGGCTATAACACTGAAGCTTTCTTT | CASSFSGGYNTEAFF | TRBV5-4 | NA | NA | 15 | TRBJ1-1
TGCGCCAGCAGCTTCCGCGCCCTGGACAGGGCCCACCAAGAGACCCAGTACTTC | CASSFRALDRAHQETQYF | TRBV4-1 | TRBD1 | NA | 18 | TRBJ2-5
TGTGCCAGCAGTTGGGTAACATACGAGCAGTACTTC | CASSWVTYEQYF | TRBV28 | NA | NA | 12 | TRBJ2-7
TGTGCCAGCAGCCAACTGGGACAGGGCAATGAAAAACTGTTTTTT | CASSQLGQGNEKLFF | TRBV14 | TRBD1 | NA | 15 | TRBJ1-4
TGTGCCAGCAGCTATGGAGGGCCCGGGGAGCTGTTTTTT | CASSYGGPGELFF | TRBV7-3 | NA | NA | 13 | TRBJ2-2
TGTGCCAGCAGCCAATCCTTCAAGGGGGACAATGAGCAGTTCTTC | CASSQSFKGDNEQFF | TRBV16 | NA | NA | 15 | TRBJ2-1
TGTGCCAGCAAAACGGGACTAGCGGAATTAGCCAAAAACATTCAGTACTTC | CASKTGLAELAKNIQYF | TRBV21-1 | NA | NA | 17 | TRBJ2-4
TGTGCCAGCAGCCAGAACCCAGACGGGACTAGCGGGAGGGAGCTCACAGATACGCAGTATTTT | CASSQNPDGTSGRELTDTQYF | TRBV7-8 | TRBD2 | NA | 21 | TRBJ2-3
TGCGCCAGCAGCCAAAGGCTTTCCCGGTCGTACAGGGGGCCTAGGTTTGACACTGAAGCTTTCTTT | CASSQRLSRSYRGPRFDTEAFF | TRBV4-1 | TRBD1 | NA | 22 | TRBJ1-1
TGTGCCAGCAGCGCAAGCGACTATGGCTACACCTTC | CASSASDYGYTF | TRBV9 | NA | few | 12 | TRBJ1-2
TGTGCCAGCAGCTTGGACGGCCTAGCCCAGCATTTT | CASSLDGLAQHF | TRBV5-5 | NA | few | 12 | TRBJ1-5
TGTGCCAGCAGCTTATGGAGTCAGGATACGCAGTATTTT | CASSLWSQDTQYF | TRBV11-2 | NA | NA | 13 | TRBJ2-3
TGCGCCAGCAGTGTGGACAGGGTGATCGGGATGAACACTGAAGCTTTCTTT | CASSVDRVIGMNTEAFF | TRBV10-1 | TRBD1 | NA | 17 | TRBJ1-1
TGTGCCAGCAGTGAAATTCATGGATTTGCGAGCTTTCTCGAGCCCCAGCATTTT | CASSEIHGFASFLEPQHF | TRBV6-1 | NA | NA | 18 | TRBJ1-5
TGTGCCAGCAGTGACCCGGGACAGGGCGCGAACACCGGGGAGCTGTTTTTT | CASSDPGQGANTGELFF | TRBV6-1 | TRBD1 | NA | 17 | TRBJ2-2
TGTGCCAGCGCCTCTTTGGGCGGGAGCTCCGGGGAGCTGTTTTTT | CASASLGGSSGELFF | TRBV5-4 | TRBD2 | NA | 15 | TRBJ2-2
TGTGCCAGCAGCTCGCGGACAGTCCAAGAGACCCAGTACTTC | CASSSRTVQETQYF | TRBV7-9 | NA | NA | 14 | TRBJ2-5
TGTGCCAGCAGCTTACGGCCTAGCGGGAGTGAGACCCAGTACTTC | CASSLRPSGSETQYF | TRBV7-8 | TRBD2 | NA | 15 | TRBJ2-5
TGTGCCAGCAGTCCTGACAGGGCTACGCAGTATTTT | CASSPDRATQYF | TRBV6-5 | TRBD1 | NA | 12 | TRBJ2-3
TGTGCCAGCAGCTACCACGGACAGGGCCAGCCCCAGCATTTT | CASSYHGQGQPQHF | TRBV5-4 | TRBD1 | NA | 14 | TRBJ1-5
TGTGCCAGCAGCTTACGAGTTGAGGGGCAGGCTTCCGGGGCCAACGTCCTGACTTTC | CASSLRVEGQASGANVLTF | TRBV7-9 | NA | NA | 19 | TRBJ2-6
TGTGCCAGCACCAGAGACAGGATGAACACTGAAGCTTTCTTT | CASTRDRMNTEAFF | TRBV6-5 | NA | NA | 14 | TRBJ1-1
TGTGCCAGCAGTTTATATTCCAGGGACACTGAAGCTTTCTTT | CASSLYSRDTEAFF | TRBV28 | NA | NA | 14 | TRBJ1-1
TGCGCCAGCAGCCAAGATTCTAGCGGGAGCAATGAGCAGTTCTTC | CASSQDSSGSNEQFF | TRBV4-3 | TRBD2 | once | 15 | TRBJ2-1
TGTGCCAGCAGCCAGGAACCGGGACTAGCGGGAGTGGAGGAGTTCTTC | CASSQEPGLAGVEEFF | TRBV4-2 | TRBD2 | once | 16 | TRBJ2-1
TGTGCCAGCAGCTTAGGAGCAGGGGTTATTGAAAAACTGTTTTTT | CASSLGAGVIEKLFF | TRBV7-8 | NA | NA | 15 | TRBJ1-4
TGCGCCAGCAGCTTGCTCTCTAGCGGCCCCGGGGAGCTGTTTTTT | CASSLLSSGPGELFF | TRBV5-1 | TRBD2 | NA | 15 | TRBJ2-2
TGTGCCAGCAGCTTAGAAGCTAGCGGGATAAGGTCCTACAATGAGCAGTTCTTC | CASSLEASGIRSYNEQFF | TRBV7-6 | TRBD2 | NA | 18 | TRBJ2-1
TGTGCCTGGAGTGCTGGGGGTTCCAATCAGCCCCAGCATTTT | CAWSAGGSNQPQHF | TRBV30 | NA | NA | 14 | TRBJ1-5
TGCGCCAGCAGCGGGGGCGCAGGGATCTCCTACGAGCAGTACTTC | CASSGGAGISYEQYF | TRBV5-1 | NA | NA | 15 | TRBJ2-7
TGTGCCAGCAGCTTTCTAGCGGGGAGACAAGAGACCCAGTACTTC | CASSFLAGRQETQYF | TRBV5-6 | TRBD2 | NA | 15 | TRBJ2-5
TGCGCCAGCAGCGCCAGGGGTTCCCTAACCTACGAGCAGTACTTC | CASSARGSLTYEQYF | TRBV5-1 | NA | once | 15 | TRBJ2-7
TGTGCCAGCAGATTAGGACAGTCCGACAATGAGCAGTTCTTC | CASRLGQSDNEQFF | TRBV5-4 | NA | NA | 14 | TRBJ2-1
TGTGCCAGCAGTTACCAAAACTATGGCTACACCTTC | CASSYQNYGYTF | TRBV6-5 | NA | NA | 12 | TRBJ1-2
TGTGCCAGCAGTTATGTCGGGAGTAGGAACAATGAGCAGTTCTTC | CASSYVGSRNNEQFF | TRBV6-5 | NA | NA | 15 | TRBJ2-1